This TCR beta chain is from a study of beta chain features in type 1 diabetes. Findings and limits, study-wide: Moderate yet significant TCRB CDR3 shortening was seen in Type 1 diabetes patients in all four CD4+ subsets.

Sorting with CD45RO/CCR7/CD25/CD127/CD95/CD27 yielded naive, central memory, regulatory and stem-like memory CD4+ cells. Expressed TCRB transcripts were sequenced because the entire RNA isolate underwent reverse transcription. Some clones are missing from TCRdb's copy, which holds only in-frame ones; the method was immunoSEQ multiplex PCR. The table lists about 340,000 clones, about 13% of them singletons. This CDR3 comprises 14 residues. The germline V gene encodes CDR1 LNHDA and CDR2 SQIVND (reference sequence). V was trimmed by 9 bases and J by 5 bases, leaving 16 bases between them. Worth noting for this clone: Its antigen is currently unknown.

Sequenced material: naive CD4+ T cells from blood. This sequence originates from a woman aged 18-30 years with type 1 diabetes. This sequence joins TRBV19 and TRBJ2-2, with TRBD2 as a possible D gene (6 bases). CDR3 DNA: TGTGCCAGCCGGGAGCAAAAAATAACCGGGGAGCTGTTTTTT. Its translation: CASREQKITGELFF.